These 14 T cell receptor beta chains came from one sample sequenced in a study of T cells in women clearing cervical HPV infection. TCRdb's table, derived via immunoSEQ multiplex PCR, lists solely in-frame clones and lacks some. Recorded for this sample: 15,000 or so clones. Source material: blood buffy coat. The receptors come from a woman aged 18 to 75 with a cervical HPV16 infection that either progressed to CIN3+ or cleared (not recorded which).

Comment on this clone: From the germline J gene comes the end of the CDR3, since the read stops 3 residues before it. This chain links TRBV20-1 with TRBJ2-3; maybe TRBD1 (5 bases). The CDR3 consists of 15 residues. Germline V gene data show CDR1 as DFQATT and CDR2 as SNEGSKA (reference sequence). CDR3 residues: CSAETGDGVFEPQYF. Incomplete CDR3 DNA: TGCAGTGCAGAAACAGGCGATGGTGTCTTTGAGCCG.

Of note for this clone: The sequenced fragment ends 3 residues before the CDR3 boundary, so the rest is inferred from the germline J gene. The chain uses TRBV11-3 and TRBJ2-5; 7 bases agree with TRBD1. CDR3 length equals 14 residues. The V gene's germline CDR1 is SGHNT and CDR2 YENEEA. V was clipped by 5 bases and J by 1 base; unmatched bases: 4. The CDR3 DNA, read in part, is TGTGCCAGCAGCCCCTGGGACAGCCAAGAGACC. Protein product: CASSPWDSQET. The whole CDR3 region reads CASSPWDSQETQYF. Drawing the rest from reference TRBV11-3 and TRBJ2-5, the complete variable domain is EAGVVQSPRYKIIEKKQPVAFWCNPISGHNTLYWYLQNLGQGPELLIRYENEEAVDDSQLPKDRFSAERLKGVDSTLKIQPAELGDSAVYLCASSPWDSQETQYFGPGTRLLVL.

The CDR3 is CASSFGQTNTGELFF. The sequenced part of the CDR3 DNA is TGTGCCAGCAGCTTCGGACAGACGAACACCGGGGAG. V and J are TRBV11-3 and TRBJ2-2; possible D gene TRBD1, 6 bases. Coverage ceases 3 residues before the CDR3 finishes, and the germline J gene fills in the end. V was shortened by 3 bases and J by 0 bases, with 8 bases between the two germline ends. Germline CDR1 is SGHNT and CDR2 is YENEEA. The CDR3 has 15 amino acids.

CDR3 DNA (partial): TGCAGCGCCCTAGGACAGGTCTATGGC. Translating it yields CSALGQVYG. The whole CDR3 protein is CSALGQVYGYTF. This rearrangement joins TRBV29-1 to TRBJ1-2; 7 bases are shared with TRBD1. The sequenced fragment ends 3 residues before the CDR3 boundary, so the rest is inferred from the germline J gene. From germline, CDR1 is SQVTM and CDR2 ANQGSEA. Trimming at V came to 7 bases and at J to 4 bases, leaving 6 bases not matched to a gene. The CDR3 is 12 residues long.

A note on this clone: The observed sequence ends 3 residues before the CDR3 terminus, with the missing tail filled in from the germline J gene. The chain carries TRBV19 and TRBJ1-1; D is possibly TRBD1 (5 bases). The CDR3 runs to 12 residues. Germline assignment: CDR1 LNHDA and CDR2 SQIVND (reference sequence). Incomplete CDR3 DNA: TGTGCCAGTAGTATATTCCCGGGGGGA. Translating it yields CASSIFPGG. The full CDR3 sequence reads CASSIFPGGAFF.

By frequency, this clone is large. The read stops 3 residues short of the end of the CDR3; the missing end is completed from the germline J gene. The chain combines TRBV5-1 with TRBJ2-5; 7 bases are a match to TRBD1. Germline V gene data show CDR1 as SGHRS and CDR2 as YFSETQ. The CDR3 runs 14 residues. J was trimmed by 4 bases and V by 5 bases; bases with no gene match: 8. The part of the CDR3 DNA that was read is TGCGCCAGCAGTCAGCTAAGACAGGGAGAGACC. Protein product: CASSQLRQGET. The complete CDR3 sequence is CASSQLRQGETQYF.

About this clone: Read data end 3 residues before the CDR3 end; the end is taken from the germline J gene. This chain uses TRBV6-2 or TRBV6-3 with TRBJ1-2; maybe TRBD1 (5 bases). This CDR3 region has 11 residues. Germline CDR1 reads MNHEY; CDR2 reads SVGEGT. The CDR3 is CASRTDKGYTF. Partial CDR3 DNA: TGTGCCAGCAGGACGGACAAGGGC.

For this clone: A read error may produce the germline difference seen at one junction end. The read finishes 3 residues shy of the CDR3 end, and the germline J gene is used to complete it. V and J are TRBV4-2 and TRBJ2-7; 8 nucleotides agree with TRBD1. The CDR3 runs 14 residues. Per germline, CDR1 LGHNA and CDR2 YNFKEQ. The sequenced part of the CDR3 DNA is TGCGCCAGCAGCCAGGGGACCACAGGGGGCGAG. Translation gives CASSQGTTGGE. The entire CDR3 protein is CASSQGTTGGEQYF.

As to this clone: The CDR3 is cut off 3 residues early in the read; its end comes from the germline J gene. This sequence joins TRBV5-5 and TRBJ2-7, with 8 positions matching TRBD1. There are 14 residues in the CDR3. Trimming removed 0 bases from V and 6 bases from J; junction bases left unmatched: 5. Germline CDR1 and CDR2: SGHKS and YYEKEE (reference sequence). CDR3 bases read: TGTGCCAGCAGCTTGGGGGACAGGTGGCGCGAG. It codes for CASSLGDRWRE. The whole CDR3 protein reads CASSLGDRWREQYF.

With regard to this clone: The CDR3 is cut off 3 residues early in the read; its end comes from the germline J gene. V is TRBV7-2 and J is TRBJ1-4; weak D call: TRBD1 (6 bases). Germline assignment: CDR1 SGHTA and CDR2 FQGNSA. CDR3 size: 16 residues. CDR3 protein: CASSLALQGGGSPLFF. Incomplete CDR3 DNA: TGTGCCAGCAGCTTAGCGTTACAGGGCGGTGGTTCACCA. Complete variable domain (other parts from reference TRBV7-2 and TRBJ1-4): GAGVSQSPSNKVTEKGKDVELRCDPISGHTALYWYRQSLGQGLEFLIYFQGNSAPDKSGLPSDRFSAERTGGSVSTLTIQRTQQEDSAVYLCASSLALQGGGSPLFFGSGTQLSVL.

The CDR3: CSARRGNEQFF. The covered CDR3 bases are TGCAGTGCTAGAAGGGGGAATGAG. The chain recombines TRBV20-1 with TRBJ2-1; possible D gene TRBD1, 6 bases. The read finishes 3 residues shy of the CDR3 end, and the germline J gene is used to complete it. CDR3 length equals 11 residues. The germline CDR1 and CDR2 sequences are DFQATT and SNEGSKA (reference sequence). V lost 2 bases and J 7 bases, leaving 6 bases between the germline ends.

CDR3 sequence reads: CASSQCGTGGASRPPDNEQFF. CDR3 DNA, as far as it was read: TGCGCCAGCAGTCAATGCGGGACAGGGGGAGCCTCACGACCTCCTGACAATGAG. The rearrangement links TRBV23-1 to TRBJ2-1, with 11 bases fitting TRBD1. The read is 3 residues too short to cover the CDR3 end, so that end is filled in from the germline J gene. TRBV23-1 is marked as an open reading frame, function uncertain. The CDR3 has 21 amino acids. Losses at the gene ends were 1 base for V and 5 bases for J; bases not matched to a gene: 19.

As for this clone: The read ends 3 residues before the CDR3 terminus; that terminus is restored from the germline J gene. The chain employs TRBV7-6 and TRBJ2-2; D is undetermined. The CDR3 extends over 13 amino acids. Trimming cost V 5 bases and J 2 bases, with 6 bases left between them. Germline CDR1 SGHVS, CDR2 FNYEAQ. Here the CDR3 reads CASSPQNTGELFF. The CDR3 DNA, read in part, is TGTGCCAGCAGCCCACAAAACACCGGGGAG.

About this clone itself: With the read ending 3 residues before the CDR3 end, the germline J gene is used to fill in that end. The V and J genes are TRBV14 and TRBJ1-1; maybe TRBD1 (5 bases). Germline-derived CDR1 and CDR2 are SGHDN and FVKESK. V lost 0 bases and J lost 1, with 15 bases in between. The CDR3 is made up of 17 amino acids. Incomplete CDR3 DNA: TGTGCCAGCAGCCAAGAACACGCTATGAGGGGGAACACTGAA. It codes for CASSQEHAMRGNTE. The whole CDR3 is CASSQEHAMRGNTEAFF. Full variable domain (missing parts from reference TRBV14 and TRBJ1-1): EAGVTQFPSHSVIEKGQTVTLRCDPISGHDNLYWYRRVMGKEIKFLLHFVKESKQDESGMPNNRFLAERTGGTYSTLKVQPAELEDSGVYFCASSQEHAMRGNTEAFFGQGTRLTVV.